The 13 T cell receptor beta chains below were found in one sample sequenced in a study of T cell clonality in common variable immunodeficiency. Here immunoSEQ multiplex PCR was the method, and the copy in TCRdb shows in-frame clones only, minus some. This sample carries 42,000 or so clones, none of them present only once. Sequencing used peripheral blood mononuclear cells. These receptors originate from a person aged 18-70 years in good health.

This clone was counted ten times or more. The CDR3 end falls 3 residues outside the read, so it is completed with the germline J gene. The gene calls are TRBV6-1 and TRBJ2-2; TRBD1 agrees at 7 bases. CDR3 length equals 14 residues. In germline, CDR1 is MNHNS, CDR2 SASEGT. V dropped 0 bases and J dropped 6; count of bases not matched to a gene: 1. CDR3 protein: CASSEARGSGELFF. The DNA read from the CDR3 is TGTGCCAGCAGTGAAGCCAGGGGGTCCGGGGAG.

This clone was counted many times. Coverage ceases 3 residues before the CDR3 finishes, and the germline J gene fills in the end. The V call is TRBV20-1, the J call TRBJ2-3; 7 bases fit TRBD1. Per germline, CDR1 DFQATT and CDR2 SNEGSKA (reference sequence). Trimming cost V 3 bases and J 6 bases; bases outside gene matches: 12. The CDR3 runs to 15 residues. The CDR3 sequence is CSASVRAPRGDTQYF. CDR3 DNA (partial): TGCAGTGCTAGCGTCCGGGCCCCCAGGGGGGATACG.

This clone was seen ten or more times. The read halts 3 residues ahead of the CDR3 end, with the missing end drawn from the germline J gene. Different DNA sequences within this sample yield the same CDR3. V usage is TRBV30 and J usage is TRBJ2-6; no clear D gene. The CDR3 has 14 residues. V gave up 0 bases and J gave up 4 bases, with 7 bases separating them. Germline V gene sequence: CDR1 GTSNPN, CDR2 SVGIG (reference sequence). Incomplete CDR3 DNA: TGTGCCTGGAGTGTAGGCTCGGGGGCCAACGTC. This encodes CAWSVGSGANV. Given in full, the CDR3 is CAWSVGSGANVLTF.

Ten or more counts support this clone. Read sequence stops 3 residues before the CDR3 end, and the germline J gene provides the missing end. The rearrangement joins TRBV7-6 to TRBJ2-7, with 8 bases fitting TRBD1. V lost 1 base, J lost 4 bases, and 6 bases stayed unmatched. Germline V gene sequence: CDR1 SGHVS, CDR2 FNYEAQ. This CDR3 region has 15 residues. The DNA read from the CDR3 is TGTGCCAGCAGCTTAGAACAGGGGGGCCTTTACGAG. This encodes CASSLEQGGLYE. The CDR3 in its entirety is CASSLEQGGLYEQYF.

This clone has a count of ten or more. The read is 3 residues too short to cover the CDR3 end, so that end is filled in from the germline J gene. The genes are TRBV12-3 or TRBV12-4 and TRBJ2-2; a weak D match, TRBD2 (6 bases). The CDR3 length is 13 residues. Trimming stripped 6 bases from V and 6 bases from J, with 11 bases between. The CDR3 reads CASSTGLPGELFF. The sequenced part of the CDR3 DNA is TGTGCCAGCAGCACGGGACTCCCCGGGGAG.

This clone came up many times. The DNA read from the CDR3 is TGTGCCAGTAGTATAGCTAGGACCTACGAG. Translation gives CASSIARTYE. The full CDR3 is CASSIARTYEQYF. This chain connects TRBV19 to TRBJ2-7, with D unresolved. The observed sequence ends 3 residues before the CDR3 terminus, with the missing tail filled in from the germline J gene. The V end was cut by 1 base, the J end by 2 bases, with 6 bases between. Germline V lookup: CDR1 LNHDA, CDR2 SQIVND (reference sequence). The CDR3 has 13 amino acids.

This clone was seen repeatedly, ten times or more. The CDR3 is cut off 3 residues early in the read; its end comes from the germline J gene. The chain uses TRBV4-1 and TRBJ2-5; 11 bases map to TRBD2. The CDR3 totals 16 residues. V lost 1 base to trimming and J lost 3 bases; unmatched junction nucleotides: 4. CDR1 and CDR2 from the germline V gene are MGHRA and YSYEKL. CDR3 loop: CASSQGWGLAEETQYF. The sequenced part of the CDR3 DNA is TGCGCCAGCAGCCAAGGTTGGGGACTAGCGGAAGAGACC.

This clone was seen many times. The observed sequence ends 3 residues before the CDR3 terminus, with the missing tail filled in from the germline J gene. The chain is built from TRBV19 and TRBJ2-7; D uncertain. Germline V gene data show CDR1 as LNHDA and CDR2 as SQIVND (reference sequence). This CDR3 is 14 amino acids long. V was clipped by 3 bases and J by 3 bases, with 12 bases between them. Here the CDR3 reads CASSIQYSLYEQYF. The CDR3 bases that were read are TGTGCCAGTAGTATTCAGTACAGTCTCTACGAG.

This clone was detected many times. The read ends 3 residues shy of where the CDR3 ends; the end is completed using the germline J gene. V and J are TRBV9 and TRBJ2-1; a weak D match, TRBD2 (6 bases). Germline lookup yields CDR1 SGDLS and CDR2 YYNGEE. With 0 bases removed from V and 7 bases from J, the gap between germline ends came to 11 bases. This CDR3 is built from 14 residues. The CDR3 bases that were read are TGTGCCAGCAGCGTAGGGCTAGCGTGGAATGAG. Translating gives CASSVGLAWNE. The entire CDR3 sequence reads CASSVGLAWNEQFF.

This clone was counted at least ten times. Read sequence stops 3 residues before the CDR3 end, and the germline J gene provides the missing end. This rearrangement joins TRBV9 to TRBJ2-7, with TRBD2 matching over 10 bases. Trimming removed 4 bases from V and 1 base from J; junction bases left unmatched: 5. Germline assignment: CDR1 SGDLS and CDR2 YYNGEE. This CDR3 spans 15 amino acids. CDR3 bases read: TGTGCCAGCAGCTTCCTAGCGGGAGCATCCTACGAG. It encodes CASSFLAGASYE. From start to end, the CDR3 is CASSFLAGASYEQYF.

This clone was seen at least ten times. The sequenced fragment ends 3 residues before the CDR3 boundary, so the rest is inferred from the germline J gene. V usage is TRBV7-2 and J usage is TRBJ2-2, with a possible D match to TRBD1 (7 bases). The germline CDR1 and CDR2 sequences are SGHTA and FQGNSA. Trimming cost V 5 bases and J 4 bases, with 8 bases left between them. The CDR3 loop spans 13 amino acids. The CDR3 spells CASSQGGTGELFF. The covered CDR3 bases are TGTGCCAGCAGCCAGGGGGGCACCGGGGAG.

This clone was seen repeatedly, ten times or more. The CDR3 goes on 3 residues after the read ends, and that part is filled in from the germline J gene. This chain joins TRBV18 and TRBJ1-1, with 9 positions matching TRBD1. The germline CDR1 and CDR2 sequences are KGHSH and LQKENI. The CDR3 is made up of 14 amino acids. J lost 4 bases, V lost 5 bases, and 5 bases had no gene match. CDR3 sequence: CASSEGQGGTEAFF. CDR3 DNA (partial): TGTGCCAGCTCAGAGGGACAGGGAGGCACTGAA.

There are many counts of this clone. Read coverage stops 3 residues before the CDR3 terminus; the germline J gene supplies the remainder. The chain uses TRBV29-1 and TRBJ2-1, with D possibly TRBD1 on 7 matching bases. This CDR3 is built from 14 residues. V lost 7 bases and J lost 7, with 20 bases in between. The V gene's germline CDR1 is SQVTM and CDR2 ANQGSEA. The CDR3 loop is CSAGGNRGANEQFF. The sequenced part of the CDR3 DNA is TGCAGCGCTGGGGGGAACAGGGGAGCGAATGAG.